The entry below describes one T cell receptor beta chain. Its cognate antigen is unknown. CDR3 length: 15 residues. CDR1 is LNHDA and CDR2 is SQIVND in the germline V gene (reference sequence). Trimming at V came to 3 bases and at J to 3 bases, leaving 4 bases not matched to a gene. Regarding treatment: 19 received Ad26.COV2.S at low or high dose, single or two shots; 5 received placebo; per-sample allocation not given. Samples were taken on day 63 after the first vaccine or placebo injection. Boston provided a donor who was an adult aged 18-55 years. This sample was included in a study of Ad26.COV2.S vaccination and SARS-CoV-2 variants. The study, taken as a whole, reports: A substantial breadth of spike-specific CD8+ and CD4+ T cell responses after vaccination has been reported.

The method was immunoSEQ multiplex PCR; TCRdb's version includes in-frame clones alone and lacks a portion of them. The sample has 300,000 to 400,000 clones, roughly 91% seen once. The sample consisted of peripheral blood, taken in a trial of Ad26.COV2.S vaccine versus placebo. This sequence originates from a person aged 18-60 years who received the Ad26.COV2.S COVID-19 vaccine or a placebo. The chain recombines TRBV19 with TRBJ1-1; 10 nucleotides align to TRBD1. As DNA, the CDR3 is TGTGCCAGTAGTATCGGGACAGGGGTGTACACTGAAGCTTTCTTT. Translation gives CASSIGTGVYTEAFF.